This T cell receptor (beta chain) was recorded in a study of T cells of healthy individuals. The CDR3 covers 12 residues. Trimming took 6 bases from V and 2 from J, leaving 6 bases between them. Germline CDR1 reads SGHTA; CDR2 reads FQGNSA. Via MiXCR, TCRdb re-called the 5' RACE reads, giving one row per CDR3 protein. The table has roughly 87,000 distinct CDR3 sequences, 17% seen once. This clonotype was recorded at least ten times. This chain links TRBV7-2 with TRBJ2-3, with no clear D. This TCR was recovered from a human donor in good health. Here the CDR3 reads CASSPPTDTQYF. The CDR3, as DNA: TGTGCCAGCAGTCCTCCCACAGATACGCAGTATTTT.